A selection of T cell receptor beta chains follows, all from one sample in a study of graft-versus-host responses after intestinal transplantation. The antigens for these receptors are not known. Measured with immunoSEQ multiplex PCR; TCRdb has only the in-frame clones, and not every one. The sample holds 90,000 to 95,000 clones, about nine tenths seen once. The specimen was unstimulated CD8+ T cells sorted from spleen or lymph node cells, collected before intestinal transplant. Receptor source: a human donor who received an intestinal transplant. CDR3s include the opening cysteine and the closing phenylalanine or tryptophan. The D gene is left open where the match is weak. Part of the rows lack a size; the others show once, few, many or a class for expanded clones.

d_gene,abundance,j_gene,v_gene,CDR3nt,CDR3aa
-,-,TRBJ1-6,TRBV12-5,TGTGCTAGTGGTTTGGCCCATGTCCTCGACAGGACGAATAATTCACCCCTCCACTTT,CASGLAHVLDRTNNSPLHF
-,-,TRBJ2-2,TRBV5-4,TGTGCCAGCAGCCGCGGACTTCCCCGCACCGGGGAGCTGTTTTTT,CASSRGLPRTGELFF
-,once,TRBJ2-1,TRBV10-2,TGCGCCAGCAGTGAGTCTATTTACAATGAGCAGTTCTTC,CASSESIYNEQFF
-,-,TRBJ2-3,TRBV21-1,TGTGCCAGCAGCAAAGAGCACCCCTCATATACGCAGTATTTT,CASSKEHPSYTQYF
-,-,TRBJ2-7,TRBV10-2,TGCGCCAGCAGTGAGGGGACCGGAGACATCTACGAGCAGTACTTC,CASSEGTGDIYEQYF
-,-,TRBJ2-7,TRBV18,TGTGCCAGCTCACCACGGGAGCGGGCTATCTACGAGCAGTACTTC,CASSPRERAIYEQYF
TRBD2,few,TRBJ2-1,TRBV6-4,TGTGCCAGCAGTGACTCTAGCGGGGGGGCCAATGAGCAGTTCTTC,CASSDSSGGANEQFF
-,-,TRBJ2-5,TRBV14,TGTGCCAGCAGCCTGTATGAAGACACCCAGTACTTC,CASSLYEDTQYF
-,-,TRBJ2-7,TRBV19,TGTGCCAGTAGTATGGACACCTCCTACGAGCAGTACTTC,CASSMDTSYEQYF
-,once,TRBJ2-1,TRBV27,TGTGCCAGCAGTTTGGGTTCGGGGTGGAGATACGAGCAGTTCTTC,CASSLGSGWRYEQFF
-,-,TRBJ2-1,TRBV6-1,TGTGCCAGCAGAGGGGGACCCTACAATGAGCAGTTCTTC,CASRGGPYNEQFF
-,-,TRBJ2-2,TRBV7-6,TGTGCCAGCAGCTTCGGGGGCCGGGAGCTGTTTTTT,CASSFGGRELFF
TRBD2,-,TRBJ2-7,TRBV11-2,TGTGCCAGCACGGGGGGTCTAAACGAGCAGTACTTC,CASTGGLNEQYF
-,-,TRBJ2-1,TRBV14,TGTGCCAGCAGCCAAGTGCCTCAGGAGCAGTTCTTC,CASSQVPQEQFF
TRBD2,-,TRBJ2-5,TRBV7-3,TGTGCCAGCAGCTTGGGACTAGCCGACCTTGGGGAGACCCAGTACTTC,CASSLGLADLGETQYF
-,-,TRBJ2-3,TRBV13,TGTGCCAGCAGCTTAGGAGGACGGCAACTAAGCACAGATACGCAGTATTTT,CASSLGGRQLSTDTQYF
-,-,TRBJ2-3,TRBV5-6,TGTGCCAGCAGTAATGCCGGAGAGGGGAGGCTAGGCAGCGGCGATACGCAGTATTTT,CASSNAGEGRLGSGDTQYF
-,few,TRBJ2-7,TRBV11-2,TGTGCCAGCAGCTTAGCACTAGGGTCCTACGAGCAGTACTTC,CASSLALGSYEQYF
-,-,TRBJ2-2,TRBV6-1,TGTGCCAGCAGTGATAGGGGGACATGGGACACCGGGGAGCTGTTTTTT,CASSDRGTWDTGELFF
-,once,TRBJ2-7,TRBV6-5,TGTGCCAGCAGTTACTCGGGAGTCTACGAGCAGTACTTC,CASSYSGVYEQYF
-,-,TRBJ2-7,TRBV6-5,TGTGCCAGCAGTCCCGGACAGATTTCCTACGAGCAGTACTTC,CASSPGQISYEQYF
-,-,TRBJ1-1,TRBV7-6,TGTGCCAGCAGCTTATCGACAGGACTATACACTGAAGCTTTCTTT,CASSLSTGLYTEAFF
-,-,TRBJ2-5,TRBV30,TGTGCCTGGAACGGCGGGCGAGAGACCCAGTACTTC,CAWNGGRETQYF
-,-,TRBJ2-5,TRBV13,TGTGCCAGCAGCTTACTTGAGACCCAGTACTTC,CASSLLETQYF
TRBD1,-,TRBJ2-5,TRBV5-6,TGTGCCAGCAGCTTGGGTGGGACAGGGAGAGAGACCCAGTACTTC,CASSLGGTGRETQYF
-,-,TRBJ2-1,TRBV12-5,TGTGCTAGTGGTCCAACTCTGGGGGGACCCTACTACAATGAGCAGTTCTTC,CASGPTLGGPYYNEQFF
TRBD2,-,TRBJ2-5,TRBV13,TGTGCCAGCAGCTTAGCGGGAGGGCCGCGGGAGACCCAGTACTTC,CASSLAGGPRETQYF
-,-,TRBJ2-7,TRBV7-9,TGTGCCAGCAGCCCGCCGGCCCCGTTTGTCGAGCAGTACTTC,CASSPPAPFVEQYF
-,-,TRBJ2-7,TRBV27,TGTGCCAGCAGTTTCTACCCCCTCTCCTACGAGCAGTACTTC,CASSFYPLSYEQYF
-,-,TRBJ2-1,TRBV30,TGTGCCTGGAGTGTAAGGCTAGCGCTCGACAATGAGCAGTTCTTC,CAWSVRLALDNEQFF
-,-,TRBJ2-5,TRBV6-6,TGTGCCAGCATGTCAACACGAGAGACCCAGTACTTC,CASMSTRETQYF
-,-,TRBJ2-2,TRBV29-1,TGCAGCGTTCCCAGAGACACCGGGGAGCTGTTTTTT,CSVPRDTGELFF
-,-,TRBJ2-5,TRBV11-2,TGTGCCAGCAGCTTAGGAGGGCCCGCAGTTTGGGGGAAAGAGACCCAGTACTTC,CASSLGGPAVWGKETQYF
TRBD2,-,TRBJ2-3,TRBV19,TGTGCCAGTAGTATAACTAGCGGGAGTACAGATACGCAGTATTTT,CASSITSGSTDTQYF
TRBD2,-,TRBJ2-4,TRBV19,TGTGCCAGTAGTATTTCCCCAGCGGGAGGGCCTTCGTCCAAAAACATTCAGTACTTC,CASSISPAGGPSSKNIQYF
-,once,TRBJ1-6,TRBV5-6,TGTGCCAGCAGCTCTGTGGGGGAGCTGGCTACACCCCTCCTCTTT,CASSSVGELATPLLF
-,-,TRBJ2-5,TRBV29-1,TGCAGCGTTACAGGTTACGGGGAGACCCAGTACTTC,CSVTGYGETQYF
-,-,TRBJ1-2,TRBV9,TGTGCCAGCACCGAGGGGGTTGGGACTAACTATGGCTACACCTTC,CASTEGVGTNYGYTF
TRBD2,once,TRBJ2-3,TRBV4-1,TGCGCCAGCAGCCAAGAGGGAGGACTAGCGGGCCTTTTCTCGAAGGCAGATACGCAGTATTTT,CASSQEGGLAGLFSKADTQYF
TRBD2,-,TRBJ2-7,TRBV27,TGTGCCAGCAGTTTACAACTAGCGGATACTTACGAGCAGTACTTC,CASSLQLADTYEQYF
-,-,TRBJ2-7,TRBV11-2,TGTGCCAGCAGCTCAGGGGGGTACGAGCAGTACTTC,CASSSGGYEQYF
-,-,TRBJ2-5,TRBV2,TGTGCCAGCAGTGACCAGGTAGATGAGACCCAGTACTTC,CASSDQVDETQYF
TRBD1,once,TRBJ1-6,TRBV4-1,TGCGCCAGCAGCCACAACGCGGGACAGGGAGAAGGTACCCTCCACTTT,CASSHNAGQGEGTLHF
-,-,TRBJ2-3,TRBV9,TGCGCCAGCAGCGTAGACCCGAGGGAGGCCTACACAGATACGCAGTATTTT,CASSVDPREAYTDTQYF
TRBD1,once,TRBJ2-6,TRBV7-6,TGTGCCAGCAGCCAAGGGACAGGGGTTTACGGGGCCAACGTCCTGACTTTC,CASSQGTGVYGANVLTF